The 26 T cell receptor beta chains below all came from one sample that was sequenced in a study of T cell repertoires in cytomegalovirus infection. A single record per CDR3 protein comes from TCRdb applying MiXCR to the reads. The sample consists of 100,000 to 150,000 distinct CDR3 sequences, about 31% of them appearing once. Their cognate antigens are unknown. The sequencing used CD8+ T cells from cultured PBMCs, collected from culture after CMV antigen stimulation. The receptors were gathered from a human donor in good health (CMV status not recorded). Some clones in this sample may be carry-over from other donors' samples.

This sequence joins TRBV20-1 and TRBJ2-3; D perhaps matches TRBD2 (6 bases). The CDR3 spans 14 residues. Germline V CDR1 and CDR2: DFQATT, SNEGSKA (reference sequence). In DNA, the CDR3 is TGCAGCCCAGGAGGGTGGGACGGCACAGATACGCAGTATTTT. Translating it yields CSPGGWDGTDTQYF.

This clonotype has more than one count but fewer than ten. This chain uses TRBV7-8 with TRBJ2-1; TRBD1 might be the D (5 bases). Germline V CDR1 and CDR2: SGHVS, FQNEAQ. The CDR3 loop spans 15 amino acids. Trimming left V 3 bases short and J 3 bases short, with 12 bases between. The CDR3 bases are TGTGCCAGCAGCTTGGGGCCTGCCTACTACAATGAGCAGTTCTTC. Translated, it gives CASSLGPAYYNEQFF. Drawing the rest from reference TRBV7-8 and TRBJ2-1, the complete variable domain is GAGVSQSPRYKVAKRGQDVALRCDPISGHVSLFWYQQALGQGPEFLTYFQNEAQLDKSGLPSDRFFAERPEGSVSTLKIQRTQQEDSAVYLCASSLGPAYYNEQFFGPGTRLTVL.

The chain uses TRBV6-2 or TRBV6-3 and TRBJ2-7, with D unresolved. CDR1 and CDR2 from the germline V gene are MNHEY and SVGEGT. V gave up 2 bases and J gave up 3 bases, with 11 bases separating them. The CDR3 sequence is 14 residues long. This chain's CDR3 is CASSYGHIRYEQYF. The CDR3 nucleotides are TGTGCCAGCAGTTACGGTCATATCCGCTACGAGCAGTACTTC.

This clonotype was counted a few times. The J gene is TRBJ1-2, the V gene TRBV5-1; D gene ambiguous. Germline V lookup: CDR1 SGHRS, CDR2 YFSETQ. Trimming stripped 0 bases from V and 4 bases from J, with 4 bases between. The CDR3 has 12 residues. The DNA for the CDR3 is TGCGCCAGCAGCTTGGTGGGCTATGGCTACACCTTC. Translating it yields CASSLVGYGYTF.

The genes are TRBV11-2 and TRBJ2-5; the match to TRBD1 covers 7 bases. Germline V lookup: CDR1 SGHAT, CDR2 FQNNGV. There are 12 residues in the CDR3. Losses at the gene ends were 8 bases for V and 3 bases for J; bases not matched to a gene: 3. CDR3 in DNA: TGTGCCAGCTTAGGACAGGAAGAGACCCAGTACTTC. This sequence encodes CASLGQEETQYF. Full variable domain (missing parts from reference TRBV11-2 and TRBJ2-5): EAGVAQSPRYKIIEKRQSVAFWCNPISGHATLYWYQQILGQGPKLLIQFQNNGVVDDSQLPKDRFSAERLKGVDSTLKIQPAKLEDSAVYLCASLGQEETQYFGPGTRLLVL.

The J gene is TRBJ1-2, the V gene TRBV7-9; TRBD1 might be the D (6 bases). Germline V gives CDR1 SEHNR, CDR2 FQNEAQ (reference sequence). Between the trimmed V and J ends, which lost 5 bases and 0 bases, there was a span of 13 bases. The CDR3 spans 15 residues. The CDR3 coding sequence is TGTGCCAGCAGCCCCCCCCGACAGGCTAACTATGGCTACACCTTC. This codes for CASSPPRQANYGYTF.

V usage is TRBV4-2 and J usage is TRBJ2-3, with 9 bases lining up with TRBD2. In germline, CDR1 is LGHNA, CDR2 YNFKEQ. This CDR3 is 15 amino acids long. J lost 6 bases, V lost 5 bases, and 9 bases had no gene match. CDR3 sequence reads: CASSAQRGAADTQYF. The CDR3 region has the DNA TGTGCCAGCAGCGCACAGCGGGGGGCCGCGGATACGCAGTATTTT.

The chain carries TRBV7-6 and TRBJ1-5; possible D gene TRBD1, 5 bases. The CDR3 is 15 residues long. Germline V CDR1 and CDR2: SGHVS, FNYEAQ. Trimming pared 5 bases from V and 6 bases from J, leaving 17 bases between. The CDR3 nucleotides are TGTGCCAGCAGCGCGGGAATCGGGGGGGTTCAGCCCCAGCATTTT. It codes for CASSAGIGGVQPQHF.

The chain combines TRBV12-3 or TRBV12-4 with TRBJ2-7; 7 bases agree with TRBD2. This CDR3 comprises 14 residues. V was pared by 10 bases and J by 1 base, with 10 bases of the junction left unmatched. CDR3 nucleotide sequence: TGTGCCATACGGGGGGAGAGGGGTTCCTACGAGCAGTACTTC. It is translated as CAIRGERGSYEQYF.

J is TRBJ1-1 and V is TRBV27, with TRBD1 as a possible D gene (5 bases). CDR1 is MNHEY and CDR2 is SMNVEV in the germline V gene (reference sequence). The CDR3 runs to 16 residues. V was trimmed by 6 bases and J by 8 bases, leaving 25 bases between them. CDR3 sequence: CASSIILTPGWSEAFF. The DNA for the CDR3 is TGTGCCAGCAGCATAATACTCACGCCAGGGTGGTCCGAAGCTTTCTTT.

In this sample, this clonotype turned up a few times. The chain is built from TRBV19 and TRBJ2-3, with 7 positions matching TRBD1. Per the germline V gene, CDR1 is LNHDA and CDR2 is SQIVND (reference sequence). The length of the CDR3 is 15 residues. The V segment lost 5 bases and the J segment 1 base; nucleotides outside the gene matches: 6. The chain's CDR3 is CASSLDRAGTDTQYF. DNA of the CDR3: TGTGCCAGTAGTCTTGACAGGGCAGGCACAGATACGCAGTATTTT.

This clonotype was counted a few times. This chain links TRBV5-4 with TRBJ1-4; the match to TRBD1 covers 10 bases. Per germline, CDR1 SGHNT and CDR2 YYREEE (reference sequence). Unmatched junction bases numbered 5, after V lost 4 bases and J lost 8 bases. CDR3 length: 14 residues. The CDR3 coding sequence is TGTGCCAGCAGCCCGGGGACAGGGGAGGAAAAACTGTTTTTT. The encoded protein is CASSPGTGEEKLFF.

This clonotype was found a few times. The rearrangement uses TRBV19 and TRBJ1-5, with 7 bases aligning to TRBD1. This CDR3 is built from 15 residues. The trim removed 3 bases at V and 4 bases at J, leaving 6 bases unmatched. Germline V CDR1 and CDR2: LNHDA, SQIVND (reference sequence). In DNA, the CDR3 is TGTGCCAGTAGTATGGGGGACAGCCGGAATCAGCCCCAGCATTTT. Encoded protein: CASSMGDSRNQPQHF. Combining the CDR3 with reference TRBV19 and TRBJ1-5 gives the whole variable domain DGGITQSPKYLFRKEGQNVTLSCEQNLNHDAMYWYRQDPGQGLRLIYYSQIVNDFQKGDIAEGYSVSREKKESFPLTVTSAQKNPTAFYLCASSMGDSRNQPQHFGDGTRLSIL.

This clonotype was seen many times. CDR3 loop: CASSPTRGPTNEKLFF. CDR3 coding DNA: TGTGCCAGCAGCCCAACCAGAGGTCCAACTAATGAAAAACTGTTTTTT. The genes are TRBV7-8 and TRBJ1-4, with D unresolved. From germline, CDR1 is SGHVS and CDR2 FQNEAQ. This CDR3 is 16 amino acids long. The V and J ends lost 5 bases and 0 bases respectively, with 13 bases between them.

This clonotype was detected only a few times. The DNA for the CDR3 is TGTGCCAGCAGCTTAGCCGAGGAAGGGGCGACAGATACGCAGTATTTT. This translates into CASSLAEEGATDTQYF. The V gene is TRBV7-6, the J gene TRBJ2-3, with D possibly matching TRBD1 (5 bases). CDR3 length: 16 amino acids. Germline values: CDR1 SGHVS, CDR2 FNYEAQ. Deletions cut 0 bases from V and 3 bases from J, with 13 bases between.

This clonotype was detected a few times. The chain employs TRBV4-1 and TRBJ2-7; 10 bases fit TRBD1. Germline CDR1 and CDR2: MGHRA and YSYEKL. The CDR3 is 15 amino acids. The ends lost 8 bases at V and 5 bases at J; junction bases unmatched: 12. The CDR3 reads CASGSPGQGYHEQYF. The CDR3 region has the DNA TGCGCCAGCGGCAGTCCGGGACAGGGGTACCACGAGCAGTACTTC.

The V and J genes are TRBV19 and TRBJ2-7; the D gene could be TRBD1 or TRBD2 (5 bases each). Trimming removed 1 base at V and 6 bases at J, with 7 bases between. The CDR3 covers 12 residues. The V gene's germline CDR1 is LNHDA and CDR2 SQIVND (reference sequence). The CDR3 DNA sequence: TGTGCCAGTAGTATAGGAGGGGCCGAGCAGTACTTC. It encodes CASSIGGAEQYF.

The rearrangement joins TRBV6-2 or TRBV6-3 to TRBJ2-1; 10 positions match TRBD2. This CDR3 is 15 amino acids long. Germline-derived CDR1 and CDR2 are MNHEY and SVGEGT. V shed 3 bases, J shed 12 bases, and the junction held 11 bases outside the gene matches. The CDR3, as DNA: TGTGCCAGCAGTTATCTAGCGGGGGCCCCAGGTGGGCAGTTCTTC. Its protein is CASSYLAGAPGGQFF.

This clonotype appeared many times. The chain recombines TRBV7-2 with TRBJ2-7, with TRBD2 matching 9 bases. Germline CDR1 and CDR2: SGHTA and FQGNSA. The CDR3 consists of 15 residues. The V and J ends lost 1 base and 4 bases, in that order; junction bases with no gene match: 5. The CDR3 reads CASSLGASGVYEQYF. The CDR3 DNA is TGTGCCAGCAGCTTAGGAGCTAGCGGGGTATACGAGCAGTACTTC.

CDR3 sequence (DNA): TGTGCCAGCAGCCAAGATCCTATGAAGGTTATCGCCGGGGAGCTGTTTTTT. Translated: CASSQDPMKVIAGELFF. The J gene is TRBJ2-2, the V gene TRBV4-2; no clear D gene. V was cut by 0 bases and J by 6 bases, with 17 bases left in between. Germline values: CDR1 LGHNA, CDR2 YNFKEQ. This CDR3 has 17 residues.

This clonotype has more than one count but fewer than ten. The CDR3 spells CASSQGSPDEQYF. DNA of the CDR3: TGTGCCAGCAGCCAGGGGTCCCCCGACGAGCAGTACTTC. This chain links TRBV6-1 with TRBJ2-7, with D possibly matching TRBD1 (6 bases). The V gene's germline CDR1 is MNHNS and CDR2 SASEGT. The ends were cut back, 6 bases at V and 5 bases at J, with 14 bases in the middle. CDR3 length: 13 residues.

The rearrangement uses TRBV28 and TRBJ2-7; 10 positions match TRBD1. With V trimmed by 6 bases and J by 3 bases, 11 bases remained unmatched. The CDR3 is 16 residues long. Per germline, CDR1 MDHEN and CDR2 SYDVKM. The DNA of the CDR3 is TGTGCCAGCAGCCTCAGCCGCGGGACAGGGGTCTACGAGCAGTACTTC. Translated, it gives CASSLSRGTGVYEQYF.

This clonotype has a handful of counts. The V and J genes are TRBV2 and TRBJ1-5, with D tentatively TRBD1 (6 bases). V was shortened by 2 bases and J by 11 bases, with 19 bases between the two germline ends. The CDR3 has 15 residues. Germline V CDR1 and CDR2: SNHLY, FYNNEI. The chain's CDR3 is CASSERAGVERAQHF. In DNA, the CDR3 is TGTGCCAGCAGTGAAAGGGCAGGGGTCGAGCGGGCCCAGCATTTT.

J is TRBJ1-2 and V is TRBV10-3, with D uncertain. The CDR3 covers 13 residues. Deletions cut 2 bases from V and 4 bases from J, with 8 bases between. Germline V gene data show CDR1 as ENHRY and CDR2 as SYGVKD. This CDR3 reads CAISENGRYGYTF. In DNA form, the CDR3 reads TGTGCCATCAGTGAGAATGGCCGCTATGGCTACACCTTC.

The J gene is TRBJ2-7, the V gene TRBV12-3 or TRBV12-4; weak D call: TRBD1 (5 bases). The CDR3 runs 15 residues. The V end was cut by 2 bases, the J end by 3 bases, with 14 bases between. CDR3 in DNA: TGTGCCAGCAGTTTATTCGGACACCCAAGCTACGAGCAGTACTTC. It translates to CASSLFGHPSYEQYF.

This clonotype was picked up many times. The chain couples TRBV12-3 or TRBV12-4 to TRBJ2-2, with TRBD2 matching 16 bases. The CDR3 totals 17 residues. J gave up 3 bases and V 6 bases, and 4 bases lay outside the gene matches. The CDR3 DNA reads TGTGCCAGCAGATGGGGACTAGCGGGGGGGCACACCGGGGAGCTGTTTTTT. It codes for CASRWGLAGGHTGELFF.